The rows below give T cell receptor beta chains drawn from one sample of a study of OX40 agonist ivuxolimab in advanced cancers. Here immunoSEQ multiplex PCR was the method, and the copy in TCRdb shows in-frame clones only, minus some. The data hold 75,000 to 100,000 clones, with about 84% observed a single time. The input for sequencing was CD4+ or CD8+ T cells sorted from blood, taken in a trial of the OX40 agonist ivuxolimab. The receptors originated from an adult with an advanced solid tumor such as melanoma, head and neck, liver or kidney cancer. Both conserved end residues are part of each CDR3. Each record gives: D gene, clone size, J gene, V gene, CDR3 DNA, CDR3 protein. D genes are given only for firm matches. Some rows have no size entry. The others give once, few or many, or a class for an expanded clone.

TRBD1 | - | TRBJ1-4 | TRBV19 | TGTGCCAGTAGTATAGATCACAGGGGACGAGAAAAACTGTTTTTT | CASSIDHRGREKLFF
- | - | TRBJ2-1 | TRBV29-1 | TGCAGCGTTCTTGGCGGGGATGAGCAGTTCTTC | CSVLGGDEQFF
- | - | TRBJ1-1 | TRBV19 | TGTGCCAGTAGTATACCTCGAGGGGGGCGCGACACTGAAGCTTTCTTT | CASSIPRGGRDTEAFF
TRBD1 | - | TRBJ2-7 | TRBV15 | TGTGCCACCAGAAAGGGACAGAGCTCCTACGAGCAGTACTTC | CATRKGQSSYEQYF
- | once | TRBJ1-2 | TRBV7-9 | TGTGCCAGCAGCTTAGCGGAAGTATTGGGGTCCTATGGCTACACCTTC | CASSLAEVLGSYGYTF
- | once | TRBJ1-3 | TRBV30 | TGTGCCTGGAGTCGGGACGGTTCCTCTGGAAACACCATATATTTT | CAWSRDGSSGNTIYF
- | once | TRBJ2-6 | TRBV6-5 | TGTGCCAGCAGTTACTTTGGCTCTGGGGCCAACGTCCTGACTTTC | CASSYFGSGANVLTF
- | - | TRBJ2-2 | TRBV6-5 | TGTGCCAGCAGTTATGCCGTGAACACCGGGGAGCTGTTTTTT | CASSYAVNTGELFF
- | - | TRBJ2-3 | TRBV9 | TGTGCCAGCAGCGTAGATCCCCTCCGGGACTCACGCACAGATACGCAGTATTTT | CASSVDPLRDSRTDTQYF
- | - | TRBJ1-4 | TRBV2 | TGTGCCAGCAGTGGGGAGAGAAAACTGTTTTTT | CASSGERKLFF
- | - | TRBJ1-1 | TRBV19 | TGTGCCAGTAGTATCGACAGGATGAACACTGAAGCTTTCTTT | CASSIDRMNTEAFF
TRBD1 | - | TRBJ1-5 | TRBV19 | TGTGCCAGTGCCGGGACAGGGGGCGCCGATCAGCCCCAGCATTTT | CASAGTGGADQPQHF
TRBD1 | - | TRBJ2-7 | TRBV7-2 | TGTGCCAGCAGTTCACGGGACAGGGGGGCCTACGAGCAGTACTTC | CASSSRDRGAYEQYF
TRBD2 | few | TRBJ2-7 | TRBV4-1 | TGCGCCAGCAGCCAACGACAGCGGGAGTCCTACGAGCAGTACTTC | CASSQRQRESYEQYF
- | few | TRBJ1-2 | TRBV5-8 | TGCGCCAGCAGCCAAGATCGAAGGACCGACTATGGCTACACCTTC | CASSQDRRTDYGYTF
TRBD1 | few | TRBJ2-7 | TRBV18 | TGTGCCAGCTCACCAGGGGGACAGGGAGGGGAGCAGTACTTC | CASSPGGQGGEQYF
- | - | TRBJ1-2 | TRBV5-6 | TGTGCCAGCAGCCTTCCGGTCTTGGGTTTCTATGGCTACACCTTC | CASSLPVLGFYGYTF
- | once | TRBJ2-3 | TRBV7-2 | TGTGCCAGCAGCTTATTGCTACCCGGGGATACGCAGTATTTT | CASSLLLPGDTQYF
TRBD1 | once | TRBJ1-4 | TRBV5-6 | TGTGCCAGCAGCTTGGACAGGGGCCCTAATGAAAAACTGTTTTTT | CASSLDRGPNEKLFF
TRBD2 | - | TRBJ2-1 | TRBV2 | TGTGCCAGCAGTGAAGTGCTAGCGGGAGTCAATGAGCAGTTCTTC | CASSEVLAGVNEQFF
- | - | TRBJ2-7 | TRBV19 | TGTGCCAGTAGTATAGATGGAGGACACCCCTCCTACGAGCAGTACTTC | CASSIDGGHPSYEQYF
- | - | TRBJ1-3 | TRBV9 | TGTGCCAGCAGCGGTGGAAACACCATATATTTT | CASSGGNTIYF
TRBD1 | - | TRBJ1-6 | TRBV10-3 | TGTGCCACTACAGGGGATCATAATTCACCCCTCCACTTT | CATTGDHNSPLHF
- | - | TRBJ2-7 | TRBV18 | TGTGCCAGCTCACCATCAACGGGAGTAAGCTACGAGCAGTACTTC | CASSPSTGVSYEQYF
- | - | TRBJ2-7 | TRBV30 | TGTGCCTGGGGGCAGGGTCGGTCCTACGAGCAGTACTTC | CAWGQGRSYEQYF
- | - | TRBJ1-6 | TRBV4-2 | TGTGCCAGCAGCCAAGGTCAGGCGAGCTCCTATAATTCACCCCTCCACTTT | CASSQGQASSYNSPLHF
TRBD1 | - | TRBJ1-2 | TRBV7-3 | TGTGCCAGCAGCTCAGCAGGGGGCGCAAACTATGGCTACACCTTC | CASSSAGGANYGYTF
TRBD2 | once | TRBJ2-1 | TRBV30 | TGTGCCTCTTTAGCGGGGTCCTACAATGAGCAGTTCTTC | CASLAGSYNEQFF
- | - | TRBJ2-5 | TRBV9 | TGTGCCAGCAGCGTACCCCTCCAAGAGACCCAGTACTTC | CASSVPLQETQYF
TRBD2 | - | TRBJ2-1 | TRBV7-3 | TGTGCCAGCAGCCCGGGGGGGAGTGAGCAGTTCTTC | CASSPGGSEQFF
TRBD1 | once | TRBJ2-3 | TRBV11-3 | TGTGCCAGCAGCTCGGACAGGAGCACAGATACGCAGTATTTT | CASSSDRSTDTQYF
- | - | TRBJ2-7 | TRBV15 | TGTGCCACCAGCAGAGATTGGACGGAACCCTACGAGCAGTACTTC | CATSRDWTEPYEQYF
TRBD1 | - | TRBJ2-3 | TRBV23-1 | TGCGCCAGCACCTTAAGTGGGGTACAGGGGGATGCCGATACGCAGTATTTT | CASTLSGVQGDADTQYF
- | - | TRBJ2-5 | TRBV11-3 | TGTGCCAGCAGCTTCAGATCCGGTGAGACCCAGTACTTC | CASSFRSGETQYF
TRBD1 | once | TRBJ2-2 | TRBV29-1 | TGCAGCGTTGAGGGGGGACAGGGAGCGGGCACCGGGGAGCTGTTTTTT | CSVEGGQGAGTGELFF
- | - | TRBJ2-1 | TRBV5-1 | TGCGCCAGCAGCTTGGTGCGGGATCCTTACAATGAGCAGTTCTTC | CASSLVRDPYNEQFF
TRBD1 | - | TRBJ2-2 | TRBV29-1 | TGCAGCGTTGAAGTCCTGACAGGGGGGATCCACGGGGAGCTGTTTTTT | CSVEVLTGGIHGELFF
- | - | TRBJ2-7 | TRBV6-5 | TGTGCCAGCAGTTCCACAGGCGCCTCCTACGAGCAGTACTTC | CASSSTGASYEQYF
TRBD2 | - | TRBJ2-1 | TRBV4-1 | TGCGCCAGCAGCCAAGGACTAGCGGGAGGCAATGAGCAGTTCTTC | CASSQGLAGGNEQFF
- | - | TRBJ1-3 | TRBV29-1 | TGCAGCGTCGCTAGCGGGGGCGCTGGAAACACCATATATTTT | CSVASGGAGNTIYF
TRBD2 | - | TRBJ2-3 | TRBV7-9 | TGTGCCAGCACCGGAGGTCGGCTAGCGGGAGAAAAAAGCACAGATACGCAGTATTTT | CASTGGRLAGEKSTDTQYF
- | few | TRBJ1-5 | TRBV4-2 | TGTGCCAGCAGCCAAGATCCCAGGGGCGGGCAGCCCCAGCATTTT | CASSQDPRGGQPQHF
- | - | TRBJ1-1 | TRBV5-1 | TGCGCCAGCAGCTTGGACGGAGGGGAAGCTTTCTTT | CASSLDGGEAFF
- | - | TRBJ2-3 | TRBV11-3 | TGTGCCAGCAGCTTAGTGCCGGGAACACGCACAGATACGCAGTATTTT | CASSLVPGTRTDTQYF
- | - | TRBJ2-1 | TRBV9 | TGTGCCAGCAGCGTAGCTGGACCGCCCGGATATGAGCAGTTCTTC | CASSVAGPPGYEQFF
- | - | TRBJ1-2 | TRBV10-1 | TGCGCCAGCAGTGAGTCCGGGGGTTATGGCTACACCTTC | CASSESGGYGYTF
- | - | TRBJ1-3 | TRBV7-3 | TGTGCCAGCAGCTTCGAAACGGGGCCTCACTCTGGAAACACCATATATTTT | CASSFETGPHSGNTIYF
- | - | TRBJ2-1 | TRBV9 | TGTGCCAGCAGCGTAGCGGGGGATGAGCAGTTCTTC | CASSVAGDEQFF
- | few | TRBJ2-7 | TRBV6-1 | TGTGCCAGCAGTGATAACAGGGCCTACGAGCAGTACTTC | CASSDNRAYEQYF
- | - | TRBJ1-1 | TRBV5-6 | TGTGCCAGCAGCCTGTACACCGGGACTTACACTGAAGCTTTCTTT | CASSLYTGTYTEAFF
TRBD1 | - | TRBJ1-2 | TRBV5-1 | TGCGCCAGCAGCTTGGACAGGGGGCAATCTGGCTACACCTTC | CASSLDRGQSGYTF
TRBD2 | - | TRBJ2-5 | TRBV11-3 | TGTGCCAGCAGCTCGTTAGCGGGAGGACAAGAGACCCAGTACTTC | CASSSLAGGQETQYF
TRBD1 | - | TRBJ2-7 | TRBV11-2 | TGTGCCAGCAGGCAAAAGAACGGACAGGGAGGGCAGTACTTC | CASRQKNGQGGQYF
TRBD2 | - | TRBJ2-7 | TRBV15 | TGTGCCACCAGCCACGCCGGGGGGATCTACGAGCAGTACTTC | CATSHAGGIYEQYF
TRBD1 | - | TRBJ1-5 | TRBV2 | TGTGCCAGCAGTGCAGACAGGGTAGGCAATCAGCCCCAGCATTTT | CASSADRVGNQPQHF
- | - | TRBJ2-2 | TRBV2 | TGTGCCAGCAAGGTTACGACCGTGAACACCGGGGAGCTGTTTTTT | CASKVTTVNTGELFF
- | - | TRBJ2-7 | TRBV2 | TGTGCCAGCGTCGAGGTAAAAGGCCAGAGCTACGAGCAGTACTTC | CASVEVKGQSYEQYF